This is a list of T cell receptor beta chains from one sample in a study of blood T cell repertoires in COVID-19. TCRdb keeps only in-frame clones here, not all; method: immunoSEQ multiplex PCR. The data show some 110,000 clones, approximately 83% seen once. Source material: peripheral blood. These receptors were taken from a man in his fifties with acute or convalescent COVID-19. Each CDR3 is given with its conserved first and last residue. The D gene is left open where the match is weak. Size values are once, few and many counts, or a class for expanded clones, and some rows have none.

d_call: TRBD1; j_call: TRBJ2-3; v_call: TRBV3-1/TRBV3-2; clone_size: NA; cdr3_aa: CASSRPLTGSTDTQYF; cdr3_nt: TGTGCCAGCAGCAGACCCTTGACAGGGAGCACAGATACGCAGTATTTT
d_call: NA; j_call: TRBJ2-7; v_call: TRBV6-1; clone_size: NA; cdr3_aa: CASSESPGVGEQYF; cdr3_nt: TGTGCCAGCAGTGAAAGTCCGGGGGTGGGCGAGCAGTACTTC
d_call: NA; j_call: TRBJ2-7; v_call: TRBV27; clone_size: NA; cdr3_aa: CASSLAGTTYEQYF; cdr3_nt: TGTGCCAGCAGTTTGGCCGGGACAACCTACGAGCAGTACTTC
d_call: NA; j_call: TRBJ2-1; v_call: TRBV7-7; clone_size: few; cdr3_aa: CASSLAPSSYNEQFF; cdr3_nt: TGTGCTAGCAGCTTAGCTCCGAGCTCCTACAATGAGCAGTTCTTC
d_call: TRBD1; j_call: TRBJ2-3; v_call: TRBV9; clone_size: NA; cdr3_aa: CASSVGDRDTQYF; cdr3_nt: TGTGCCAGCAGCGTAGGGGACAGGGATACGCAGTATTTT
d_call: TRBD1; j_call: TRBJ1-1; v_call: TRBV5-5; clone_size: NA; cdr3_aa: CASSNRDREDTEAFF; cdr3_nt: TGTGCCAGCAGCAACCGGGACAGGGAGGACACTGAAGCTTTCTTT
d_call: TRBD1; j_call: TRBJ2-7; v_call: TRBV18; clone_size: NA; cdr3_aa: CASSPGTGRDEQYF; cdr3_nt: TGTGCCAGCTCACCTGGGACAGGGAGAGACGAGCAGTACTTC
d_call: TRBD2; j_call: TRBJ2-6; v_call: TRBV5-1; clone_size: NA; cdr3_aa: CASSLGPWTSGRSGANVLTF; cdr3_nt: TGCGCCAGCAGCTTGGGACCCTGGACTAGCGGGAGATCTGGGGCCAACGTCCTGACTTTC
d_call: NA; j_call: TRBJ1-5; v_call: TRBV24-1; clone_size: NA; cdr3_aa: CATQGGINQPQHF; cdr3_nt: TGTGCCACCCAAGGGGGAATCAATCAGCCCCAGCATTTT
d_call: TRBD1; j_call: TRBJ2-7; v_call: TRBV19; clone_size: NA; cdr3_aa: CASNHRDRSYEQYF; cdr3_nt: TGTGCCAGTAACCACCGGGACAGATCCTACGAGCAGTACTTC
d_call: NA; j_call: TRBJ1-6; v_call: TRBV7-6; clone_size: many; cdr3_aa: CASSRGGTNNSPLHF; cdr3_nt: TGTGCCAGCAGCCGAGGGGGGACTAATAATTCACCCCTCCACTTT
d_call: TRBD1; j_call: TRBJ1-2; v_call: TRBV6-5; clone_size: once; cdr3_aa: CASRGGQQSLGGYTF; cdr3_nt: TGTGCCAGCAGAGGGGGACAGCAGAGCTTGGGCGGCTACACCTTC
d_call: NA; j_call: TRBJ1-5; v_call: TRBV28; clone_size: NA; cdr3_aa: CASSFTRGGQPQHF; cdr3_nt: TGTGCCAGCAGTTTTACCAGGGGTGGGCAGCCCCAGCATTTT
d_call: NA; j_call: TRBJ1-3; v_call: TRBV19; clone_size: NA; cdr3_aa: CASSILPGNTIYF; cdr3_nt: TGTGCCAGTAGTATACTTCCTGGAAACACCATATATTTT
d_call: TRBD1; j_call: TRBJ1-2; v_call: TRBV11-2; clone_size: NA; cdr3_aa: CASSLPRGRHGYTF; cdr3_nt: TGTGCCAGCAGCCTCCCCAGGGGGCGCCATGGCTACACCTTC
d_call: NA; j_call: TRBJ2-6; v_call: TRBV5-1; clone_size: NA; cdr3_aa: CASSLGNSGANVLTF; cdr3_nt: TGCGCCAGCAGTCTCGGGAACTCTGGGGCCAACGTCCTGACTTTC
d_call: NA; j_call: TRBJ1-5; v_call: TRBV6-1; clone_size: NA; cdr3_aa: CASSEARGNQPQHF; cdr3_nt: TGTGCCAGCAGTGAAGCGCGGGGCAATCAGCCCCAGCATTTT
d_call: TRBD2; j_call: TRBJ2-1; v_call: TRBV27; clone_size: NA; cdr3_aa: CASSLGTSGYNEQFF; cdr3_nt: TGTGCCAGCAGTTTAGGGACTAGCGGGTACAATGAGCAGTTCTTC
d_call: NA; j_call: TRBJ1-1; v_call: TRBV6-6; clone_size: few; cdr3_aa: CASGTGWHTEAFF; cdr3_nt: TGTGCCAGCGGTACAGGGTGGCACACTGAAGCTTTCTTT
d_call: TRBD1; j_call: TRBJ2-6; v_call: TRBV7-9; clone_size: NA; cdr3_aa: CASSFDRRTGYSGANVLTF; cdr3_nt: TGTGCCAGCAGCTTCGATCGAAGGACAGGGTACTCTGGGGCCAACGTCCTGACTTTC
d_call: NA; j_call: TRBJ1-1; v_call: TRBV27; clone_size: NA; cdr3_aa: CASSLSVGPNTEAFF; cdr3_nt: TGTGCCAGCAGTTTATCGGTTGGGCCGAACACTGAAGCTTTCTTT
d_call: TRBD1; j_call: TRBJ1-5; v_call: TRBV19; clone_size: NA; cdr3_aa: CASSNPRQGARGSNQPQHF; cdr3_nt: TGTGCCAGTAGTAACCCACGACAGGGGGCGCGGGGTAGCAATCAGCCCCAGCATTTT
d_call: NA; j_call: TRBJ2-3; v_call: TRBV3-1/TRBV3-2; clone_size: once; cdr3_aa: CASSQDPGFSTDTQYF; cdr3_nt: TGTGCCAGCAGCCAAGATCCAGGGTTTAGCACAGATACGCAGTATTTT
d_call: TRBD2; j_call: TRBJ2-1; v_call: TRBV5-4; clone_size: few; cdr3_aa: CASSLRGSSYNEQFF; cdr3_nt: TGTGCCAGCAGCTTGCGCGGGAGTTCCTACAATGAGCAGTTCTTC
d_call: TRBD2; j_call: TRBJ2-2; v_call: TRBV27; clone_size: NA; cdr3_aa: CASSKGLAGGSTGELFF; cdr3_nt: TGTGCCAGCAGTAAAGGACTAGCGGGAGGGAGCACCGGGGAGCTGTTTTTT
d_call: NA; j_call: TRBJ1-5; v_call: TRBV5-1; clone_size: NA; cdr3_aa: CASSSSGAGNQPQHF; cdr3_nt: TGCGCCAGCAGCTCCTCGGGTGCAGGGAATCAGCCCCAGCATTTT
d_call: NA; j_call: TRBJ2-5; v_call: TRBV7-9; clone_size: NA; cdr3_aa: CASSPRHAQETQYF; cdr3_nt: TGTGCCAGCAGCCCCCGACACGCTCAAGAGACCCAGTACTTC
d_call: TRBD1; j_call: TRBJ2-7; v_call: TRBV10-1; clone_size: few; cdr3_aa: CASSMGDREVDEQYF; cdr3_nt: TGCGCCAGCAGCATGGGGGACAGGGAAGTGGACGAGCAGTACTTC
d_call: NA; j_call: TRBJ1-4; v_call: TRBV27; clone_size: few; cdr3_aa: CASSFIGARGEKLFF; cdr3_nt: TGTGCCAGCAGTTTTATTGGGGCGCGGGGTGAAAAACTGTTTTTT
d_call: TRBD1; j_call: TRBJ2-7; v_call: TRBV7-9; clone_size: NA; cdr3_aa: CASSSGQGYDEQYF; cdr3_nt: TGTGCCAGCAGCTCAGGACAGGGGTACGACGAGCAGTACTTC
d_call: TRBD1; j_call: TRBJ2-7; v_call: TRBV5-4; clone_size: NA; cdr3_aa: CASSLGQGPYEQYF; cdr3_nt: TGTGCCAGCAGCCTGGGACAGGGGCCTTACGAGCAGTACTTC
d_call: TRBD1; j_call: TRBJ1-2; v_call: TRBV18; clone_size: NA; cdr3_aa: CASSPFQVRVEHRGSVRGYTF; cdr3_nt: TGTGCCAGCTCACCATTTCAGGTCCGCGTAGAGCACAGGGGGTCTGTGCGTGGCTACACCTTC
d_call: TRBD1; j_call: TRBJ1-5; v_call: TRBV6-5; clone_size: NA; cdr3_aa: CASSSGTAYHQPQHF; cdr3_nt: TGTGCCAGCAGCTCCGGGACAGCTTACCATCAGCCCCAGCATTTT
d_call: NA; j_call: TRBJ2-1; v_call: TRBV25-1; clone_size: NA; cdr3_aa: CASSEIPAPGAYNEQFF; cdr3_nt: TGTGCCAGCAGTGAAATCCCGGCGCCGGGGGCCTACAATGAGCAGTTCTTC
d_call: TRBD2; j_call: TRBJ2-3; v_call: TRBV10-1; clone_size: NA; cdr3_aa: CASSERGLAGGEGTDTQYF; cdr3_nt: TGCGCCAGCAGTGAGCGCGGACTAGCGGGAGGGGAGGGCACAGATACGCAGTATTTT
d_call: NA; j_call: TRBJ2-1; v_call: TRBV4-1; clone_size: NA; cdr3_aa: CASSPSHEFSEQFF; cdr3_nt: TGCGCCAGCAGCCCCTCCCACGAATTCAGTGAGCAGTTCTTC
d_call: TRBD2; j_call: TRBJ2-3; v_call: TRBV28; clone_size: NA; cdr3_aa: CASSLRTSGIFGQYF; cdr3_nt: TGTGCCAGCAGTTTGCGGACTAGCGGGATCTTTGGGCAGTATTTT
d_call: NA; j_call: TRBJ1-1; v_call: TRBV7-6; clone_size: NA; cdr3_aa: CASSLGQGPVTEAFF; cdr3_nt: TGTGCCAGCAGCTTAGGCCAGGGGCCGGTCACTGAAGCTTTCTTT
d_call: NA; j_call: TRBJ2-3; v_call: TRBV3-1/TRBV3-2; clone_size: NA; cdr3_aa: CASSQTRLSTDTQYF; cdr3_nt: TGTGCCAGCAGCCAGACCAGGCTTAGCACAGATACGCAGTATTTT
d_call: TRBD2; j_call: TRBJ2-1; v_call: TRBV10-3; clone_size: NA; cdr3_aa: CAISESSGRANEQFF; cdr3_nt: TGTGCCATCAGTGAGTCTAGCGGGAGGGCCAATGAGCAGTTCTTC
d_call: TRBD1; j_call: TRBJ1-5; v_call: TRBV7-9; clone_size: once; cdr3_aa: CASSLGRTGPQHF; cdr3_nt: TGTGCCAGCAGCTTAGGTCGGACAGGGCCCCAGCATTTT